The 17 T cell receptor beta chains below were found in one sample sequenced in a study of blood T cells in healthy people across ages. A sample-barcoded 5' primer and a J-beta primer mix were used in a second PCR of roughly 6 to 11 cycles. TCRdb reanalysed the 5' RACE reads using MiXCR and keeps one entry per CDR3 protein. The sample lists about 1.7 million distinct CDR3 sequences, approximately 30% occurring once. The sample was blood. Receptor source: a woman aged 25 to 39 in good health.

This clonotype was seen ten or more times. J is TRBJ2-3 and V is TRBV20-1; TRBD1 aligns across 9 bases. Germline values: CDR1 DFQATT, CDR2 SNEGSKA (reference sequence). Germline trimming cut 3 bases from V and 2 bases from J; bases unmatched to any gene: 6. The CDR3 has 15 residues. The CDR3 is CSARTGGDYTDTQYF. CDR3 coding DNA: TGCAGTGCTAGGACAGGGGGAGACTACACAGATACGCAGTATTTT.

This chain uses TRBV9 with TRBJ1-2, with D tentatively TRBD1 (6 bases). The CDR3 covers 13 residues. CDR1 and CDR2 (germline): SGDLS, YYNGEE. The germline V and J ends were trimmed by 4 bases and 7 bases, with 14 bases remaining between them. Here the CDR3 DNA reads TGTGCCAGCAGCTCGGGGGGGGCGGTTGGCTACACCTTC. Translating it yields CASSSGGAVGYTF.

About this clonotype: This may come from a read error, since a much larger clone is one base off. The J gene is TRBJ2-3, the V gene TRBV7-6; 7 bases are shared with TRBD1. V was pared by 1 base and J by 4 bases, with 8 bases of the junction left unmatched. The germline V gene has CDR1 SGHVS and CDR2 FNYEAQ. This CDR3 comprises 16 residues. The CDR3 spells CASSLEGASLADTQYF. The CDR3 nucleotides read TGTGCCAGCAGCTTAGAGGGGGCTAGCCTCGCAGATACGCAGTATTTT.

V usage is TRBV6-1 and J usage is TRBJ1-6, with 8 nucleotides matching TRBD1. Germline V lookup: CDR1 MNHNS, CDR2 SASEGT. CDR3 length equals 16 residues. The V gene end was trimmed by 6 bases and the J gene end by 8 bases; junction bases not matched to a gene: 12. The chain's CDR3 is CASRIRPGQVHSPLHF. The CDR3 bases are TGTGCCAGCAGGATAAGACCGGGACAGGTACATTCACCCCTCCACTTT.

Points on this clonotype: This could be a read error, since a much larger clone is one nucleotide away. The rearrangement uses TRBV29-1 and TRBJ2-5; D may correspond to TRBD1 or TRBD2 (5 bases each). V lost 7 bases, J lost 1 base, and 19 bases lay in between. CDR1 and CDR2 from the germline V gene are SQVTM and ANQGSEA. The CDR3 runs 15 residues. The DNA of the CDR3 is TGCAGCGCCTCGATGGGACGGCCTCCCCAAGAGACCCAGTACTTC. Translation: CSASMGRPPQETQYF.

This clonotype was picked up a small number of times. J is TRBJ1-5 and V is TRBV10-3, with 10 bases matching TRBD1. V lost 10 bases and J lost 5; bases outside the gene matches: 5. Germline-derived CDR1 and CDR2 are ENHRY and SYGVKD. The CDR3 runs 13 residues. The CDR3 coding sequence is TGTGCCACTGGGACAGGGGACGATCAGCCCCAGCATTTT. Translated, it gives CATGTGDDQPQHF.

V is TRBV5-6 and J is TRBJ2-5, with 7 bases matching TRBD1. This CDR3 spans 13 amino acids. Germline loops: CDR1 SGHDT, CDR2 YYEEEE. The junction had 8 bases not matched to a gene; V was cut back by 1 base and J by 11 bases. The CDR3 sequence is CASSLHRGNEQYF. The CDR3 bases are TGTGCCAGCAGCTTGCACAGGGGTAATGAGCAGTACTTC.

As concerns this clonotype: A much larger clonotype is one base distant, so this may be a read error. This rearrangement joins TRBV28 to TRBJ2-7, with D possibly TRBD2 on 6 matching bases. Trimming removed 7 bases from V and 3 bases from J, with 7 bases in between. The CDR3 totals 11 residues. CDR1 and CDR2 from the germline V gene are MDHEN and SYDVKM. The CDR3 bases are TGTGCCAGCATGGAGGGCTACGAGCAGTACTTC. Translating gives CASMEGYEQYF.

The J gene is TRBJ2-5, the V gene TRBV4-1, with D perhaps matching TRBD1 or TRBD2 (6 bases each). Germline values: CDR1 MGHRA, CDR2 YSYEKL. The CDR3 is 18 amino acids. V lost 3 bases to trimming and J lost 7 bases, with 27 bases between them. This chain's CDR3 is CASSQCIEQGGLWGTQYF. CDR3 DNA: TGCGCCAGCAGCCAGTGTATTGAACAGGGAGGCCTGTGGGGGACCCAGTACTTC.

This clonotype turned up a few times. The CDR3, as DNA: TGCAGTGGCGTTGCCCCAGAACAAGAGACCCAGTACTTC. This gives the protein CSGVAPEQETQYF. V is TRBV20-1 and J is TRBJ2-5, with D hard to call. The V gene's germline CDR1 is DFQATT and CDR2 SNEGSKA (reference sequence). The CDR3 consists of 13 residues. V dropped 7 bases and J dropped 2 bases, with 14 bases sitting between them.

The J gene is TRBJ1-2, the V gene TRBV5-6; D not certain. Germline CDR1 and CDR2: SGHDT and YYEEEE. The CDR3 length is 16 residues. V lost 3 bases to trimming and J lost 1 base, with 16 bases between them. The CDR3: CASSSPVPRGNYGYTF. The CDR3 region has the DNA TGTGCCAGCAGCTCCCCGGTCCCGCGGGGTAACTATGGCTACACCTTC. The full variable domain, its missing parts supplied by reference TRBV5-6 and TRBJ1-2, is DAGVTQSPTHLIKTRGQQVTLRCSPKSGHDTVSWYQQALGQGPQFIFQYYEEEERQRGNFPDRFSGHQFPNYSSELNVNALLLGDSALYLCASSSPVPRGNYGYTFGSGTRLTVV.

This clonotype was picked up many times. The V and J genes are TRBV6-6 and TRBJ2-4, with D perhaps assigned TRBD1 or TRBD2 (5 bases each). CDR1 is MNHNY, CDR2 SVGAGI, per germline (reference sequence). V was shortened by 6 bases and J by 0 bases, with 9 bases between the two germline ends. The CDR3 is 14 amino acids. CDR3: CASSGALAKNIQYF. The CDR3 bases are TGTGCCAGCAGCGGGGCCTTAGCCAAAAACATTCAGTACTTC.

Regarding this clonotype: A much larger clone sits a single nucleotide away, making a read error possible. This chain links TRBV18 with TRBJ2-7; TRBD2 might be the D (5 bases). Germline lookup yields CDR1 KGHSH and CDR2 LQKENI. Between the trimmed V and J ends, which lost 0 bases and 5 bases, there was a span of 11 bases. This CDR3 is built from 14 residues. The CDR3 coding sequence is TGTGCCAGCTCACCACCCGCGGAGGTCCACGAGCAGTACTTC. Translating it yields CASSPPAEVHEQYF.

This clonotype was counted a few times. The CDR3 loop is CASKPGLAGDTQYF. For the CDR3, the DNA is TGTGCCAGCAAACCGGGACTAGCGGGAGATACGCAGTATTTT. The chain has TRBV12-3 or TRBV12-4 and TRBJ2-3, with 12 positions matching TRBD2. The CDR3 spans 14 residues. The J segment lost 5 bases and the V segment lost 7 bases, leaving 4 bases of the junction unmatched.

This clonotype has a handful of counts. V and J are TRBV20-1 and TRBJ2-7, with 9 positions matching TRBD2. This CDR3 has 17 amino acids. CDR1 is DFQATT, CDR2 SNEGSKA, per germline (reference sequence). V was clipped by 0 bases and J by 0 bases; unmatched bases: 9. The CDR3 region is CSARDPLAGISSYEQYF. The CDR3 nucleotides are TGCAGTGCTAGAGATCCCCTAGCGGGGATCAGCTCCTACGAGCAGTACTTC.

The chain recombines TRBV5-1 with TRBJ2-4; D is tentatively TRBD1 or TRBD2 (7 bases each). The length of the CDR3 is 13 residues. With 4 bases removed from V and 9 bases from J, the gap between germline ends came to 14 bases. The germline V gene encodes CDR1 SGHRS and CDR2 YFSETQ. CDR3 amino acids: CASSGEGAAIQYF. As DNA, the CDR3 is TGCGCCAGCAGCGGGGAGGGGGCCGCCATTCAGTACTTC.

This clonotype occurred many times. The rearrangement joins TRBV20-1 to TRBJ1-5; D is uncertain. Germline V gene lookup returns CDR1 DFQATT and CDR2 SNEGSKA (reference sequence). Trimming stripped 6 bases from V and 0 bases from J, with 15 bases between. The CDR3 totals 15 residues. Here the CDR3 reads CSASPTRYSNQPQHF. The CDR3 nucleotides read TGCAGTGCCTCCCCGACCCGATATAGCAATCAGCCCCAGCATTTT.